This T cell receptor (beta chain) was identified during a study of cytomegalovirus exposure and HLA in healthy donors. About the research overall: In an earlier analysis, approximately 120 million unique TCR beta sequences were found from some 200 million T cells. Whole-study findings and limits: Earlier analysis yielded a pattern in which most TCR beta V segments were productive about 90% or about 30% of the time. Certain indistinguishable V segments, among them TRBV6-2 and TRBV6-3, were excluded. Sequencing had likely introduced a cluster of highly shared sequence variants as an artifact.

The CDR3 contains 15 residues. Trimming removed 4 bases from V and 0 bases from J, with 10 bases in between. The germline V gene has CDR1 LNHDA and CDR2 SQIVND (reference sequence). In regard to this clone: The antigen is not known.

PCR amplification relied on 60 Vbeta primers (plus 13 Jbeta primers). Here immunoSEQ multiplex PCR was the method, and the copy in TCRdb shows in-frame clones only, minus some. The data show 150,000 to 200,000 clones, with about 75% seen just once and roughly 2% held by the top ten. The TCR was taken from a female donor in good health and CMV-seronegative. Sequencing input: PBMCs. The genes are TRBV19 and TRBJ1-5, with D tentatively TRBD1 (6 bases). In DNA form, the CDR3 reads TGTGCCAGTAGTACCCAGGGGTATAGCAATCAGCCCCAGCATTTT. Translated, it gives CASSTQGYSNQPQHF.